This T cell receptor beta chain stems from a study of blood T cell repertoires in COVID-19. The wider study: Material from acute and convalescent COVID-19 was sourced from the United States, Italy and Spain.

V lost 5 bases and J 8 bases, leaving 14 bases between the germline ends. Germline assignment: CDR1 SGHNT and CDR2 YENEEA. The CDR3 extends over 13 amino acids. Here immunoSEQ multiplex PCR was the method, and the copy in TCRdb shows in-frame clones only, minus some. The data hold about 150,000 clones, with 88% observed a single time. Sequenced sample: peripheral blood. The chain recombines TRBV11-3 with TRBJ2-3; D is perhaps TRBD2 (5 bases). The receptor was derived from a human donor in a cohort sampled during active COVID-19. The chain's CDR3 is CASSPRPGSTQYF. CDR3 coding DNA: TGTGCCAGCAGCCCACGGCCGGGGTCTACGCAGTATTTT.